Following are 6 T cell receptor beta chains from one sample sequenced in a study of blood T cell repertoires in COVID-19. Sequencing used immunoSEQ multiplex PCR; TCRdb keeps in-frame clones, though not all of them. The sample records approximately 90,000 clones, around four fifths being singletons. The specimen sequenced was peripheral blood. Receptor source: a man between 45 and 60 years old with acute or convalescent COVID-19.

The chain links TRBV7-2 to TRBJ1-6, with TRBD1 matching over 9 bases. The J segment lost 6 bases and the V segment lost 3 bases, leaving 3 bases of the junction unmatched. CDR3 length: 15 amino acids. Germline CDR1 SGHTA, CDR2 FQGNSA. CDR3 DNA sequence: TGTGCCAGCAGCTTTCAGGGACAGGGTAATTCACCCCTCCACTTT. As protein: CASSFQGQGNSPLHF.

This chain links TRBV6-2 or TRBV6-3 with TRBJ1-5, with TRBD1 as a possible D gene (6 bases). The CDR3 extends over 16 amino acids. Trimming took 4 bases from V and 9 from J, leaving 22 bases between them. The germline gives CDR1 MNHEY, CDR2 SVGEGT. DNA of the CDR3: TGTGCCAGCAGTTCGGACGCCACAGGGTCCCGGGGGCCCCAGCATTTT. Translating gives CASSSDATGSRGPQHF.

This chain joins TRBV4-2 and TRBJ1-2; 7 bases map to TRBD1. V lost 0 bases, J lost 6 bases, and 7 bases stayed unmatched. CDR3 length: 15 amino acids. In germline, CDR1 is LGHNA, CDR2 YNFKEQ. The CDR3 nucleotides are TGTGCCAGCAGCCAAGAGTCGCAGGGGGTGAATGGCTACACCTTC. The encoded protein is CASSQESQGVNGYTF.

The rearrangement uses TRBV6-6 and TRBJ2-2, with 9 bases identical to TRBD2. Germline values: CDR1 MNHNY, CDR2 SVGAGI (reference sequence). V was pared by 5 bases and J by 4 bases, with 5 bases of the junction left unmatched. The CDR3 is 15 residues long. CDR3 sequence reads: CASSNSGSGTGELFF. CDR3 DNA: TGTGCCAGCAGTAATAGCGGGAGCGGCACCGGGGAGCTGTTTTTT.

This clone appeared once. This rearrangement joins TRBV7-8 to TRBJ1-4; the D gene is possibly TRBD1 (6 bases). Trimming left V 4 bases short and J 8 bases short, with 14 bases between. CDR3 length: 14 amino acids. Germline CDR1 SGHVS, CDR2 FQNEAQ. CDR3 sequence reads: CASSSSGGREKLFF. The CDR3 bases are TGTGCCAGCAGCTCCTCCGGGGGGCGGGAAAAACTGTTTTTT.

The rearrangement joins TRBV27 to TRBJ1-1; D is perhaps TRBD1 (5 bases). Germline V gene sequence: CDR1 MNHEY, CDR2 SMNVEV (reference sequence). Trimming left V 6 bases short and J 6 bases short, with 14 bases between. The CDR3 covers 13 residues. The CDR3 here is CASRGSGGAEAFF. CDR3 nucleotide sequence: TGTGCCAGCAGAGGCAGCGGGGGGGCTGAAGCTTTCTTT.